This T cell receptor beta chain was profiled in a study of blood T cell repertoires in COVID-19. Sequenced by immunoSEQ multiplex PCR; TCRdb stores in-frame clones only, minus some. The data contain some 230,000 clones, 65% to 90% of them seen just once; the ten biggest clones take up less than 7.5%. V dropped 0 bases and J dropped 3 bases, with 10 bases sitting between them. CDR3 length equals 14 residues. Germline values: CDR1 SGHNT, CDR2 YYREEE (reference sequence). Material for sequencing was peripheral blood. This TCR was sampled from a woman aged 50 to 60 with acute or convalescent COVID-19. J is TRBJ2-7 and V is TRBV5-4; D may be TRBD1 (5 bases). CDR3 sequence (DNA): TGTGCCAGCAGCTTGGGACAGACTGGCTACGAGCAGTACTTC. Protein sequence: CASSLGQTGYEQYF.